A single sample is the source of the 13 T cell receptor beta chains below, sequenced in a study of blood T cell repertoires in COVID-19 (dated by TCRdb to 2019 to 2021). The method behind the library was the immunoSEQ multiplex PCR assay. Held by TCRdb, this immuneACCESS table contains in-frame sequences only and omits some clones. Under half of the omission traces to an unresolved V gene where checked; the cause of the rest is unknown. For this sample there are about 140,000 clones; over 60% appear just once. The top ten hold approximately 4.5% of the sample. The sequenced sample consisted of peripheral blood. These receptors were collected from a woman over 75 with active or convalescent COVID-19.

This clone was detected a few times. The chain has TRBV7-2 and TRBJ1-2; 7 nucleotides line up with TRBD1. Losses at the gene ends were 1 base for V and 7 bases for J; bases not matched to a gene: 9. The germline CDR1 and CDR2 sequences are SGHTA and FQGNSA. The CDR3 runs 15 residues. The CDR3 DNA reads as TGTGCCAGCAGCTTAGGATCAGGGGGTTTACGTGGCTACACCTTC. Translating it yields CASSLGSGGLRGYTF.

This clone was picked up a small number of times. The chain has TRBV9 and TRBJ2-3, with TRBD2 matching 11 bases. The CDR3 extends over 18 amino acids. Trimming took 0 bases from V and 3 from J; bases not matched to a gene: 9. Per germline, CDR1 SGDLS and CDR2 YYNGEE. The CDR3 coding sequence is TGTGCCAGCAGCGTAGTACAGCTAGCGGGGGGTGGTACAGATACGCAGTATTTT. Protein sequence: CASSVVQLAGGGTDTQYF.

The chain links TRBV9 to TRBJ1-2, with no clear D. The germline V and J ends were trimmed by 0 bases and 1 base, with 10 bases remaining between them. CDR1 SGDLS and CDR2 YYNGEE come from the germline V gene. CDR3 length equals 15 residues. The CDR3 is CASSVAPSGNYGYTF. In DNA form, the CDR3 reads TGTGCCAGCAGCGTAGCCCCGTCAGGTAACTATGGCTACACCTTC.

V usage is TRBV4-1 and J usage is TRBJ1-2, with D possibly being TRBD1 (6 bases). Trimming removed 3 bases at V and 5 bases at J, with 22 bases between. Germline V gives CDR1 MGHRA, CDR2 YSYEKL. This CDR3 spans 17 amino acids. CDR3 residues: CASSQDLGQILSYGYTF. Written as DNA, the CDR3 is TGCGCCAGCAGCCAGGACCTCGGACAGATCCTTTCATATGGCTACACCTTC.

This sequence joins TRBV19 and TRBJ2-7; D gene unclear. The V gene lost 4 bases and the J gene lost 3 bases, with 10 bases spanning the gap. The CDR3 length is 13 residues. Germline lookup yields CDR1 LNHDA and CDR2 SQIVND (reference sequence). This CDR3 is CASSKVRHYEQYF. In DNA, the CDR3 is TGTGCCAGTAGTAAGGTCAGACACTACGAGCAGTACTTC.

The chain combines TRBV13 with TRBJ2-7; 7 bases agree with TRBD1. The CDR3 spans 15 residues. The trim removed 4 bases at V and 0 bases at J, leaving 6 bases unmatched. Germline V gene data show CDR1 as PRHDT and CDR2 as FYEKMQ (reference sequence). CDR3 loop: CASSSGTESSYEQYF. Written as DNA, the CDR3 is TGTGCCAGCAGCTCAGGGACAGAGAGCTCCTACGAGCAGTACTTC.

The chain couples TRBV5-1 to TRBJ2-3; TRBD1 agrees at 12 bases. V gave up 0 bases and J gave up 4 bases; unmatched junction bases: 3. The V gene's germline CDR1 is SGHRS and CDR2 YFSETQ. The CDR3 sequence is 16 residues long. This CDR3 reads CASSLAGTGGADTQYF. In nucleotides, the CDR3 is TGCGCCAGCAGCTTGGCCGGGACAGGGGGCGCAGATACGCAGTATTTT.

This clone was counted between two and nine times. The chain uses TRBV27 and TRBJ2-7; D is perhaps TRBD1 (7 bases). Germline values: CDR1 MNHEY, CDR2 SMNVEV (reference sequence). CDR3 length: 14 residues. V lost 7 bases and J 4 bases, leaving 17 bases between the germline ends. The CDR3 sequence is CASTPVRGEYEQYF. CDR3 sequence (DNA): TGTGCCAGCACCCCCGTCAGGGGGGAGTACGAGCAGTACTTC.

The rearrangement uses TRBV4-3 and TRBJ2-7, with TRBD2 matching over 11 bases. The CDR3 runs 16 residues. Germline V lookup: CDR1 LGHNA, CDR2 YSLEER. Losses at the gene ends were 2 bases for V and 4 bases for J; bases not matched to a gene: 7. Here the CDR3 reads CASSQLGLAEGYEQYF. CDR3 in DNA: TGCGCCAGCAGCCAATTGGGACTAGCGGAGGGATACGAGCAGTACTTC.

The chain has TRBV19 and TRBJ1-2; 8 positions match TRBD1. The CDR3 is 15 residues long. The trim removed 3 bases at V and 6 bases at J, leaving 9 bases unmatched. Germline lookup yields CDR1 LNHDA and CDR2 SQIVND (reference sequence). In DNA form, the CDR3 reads TGTGCCAGTAGTATCGGGGACAGGATATCGGATGGCTACACCTTC. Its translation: CASSIGDRISDGYTF. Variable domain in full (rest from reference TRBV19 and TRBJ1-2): DGGITQSPKYLFRKEGQNVTLSCEQNLNHDAMYWYRQDPGQGLRLIYYSQIVNDFQKGDIAEGYSVSREKKESFPLTVTSAQKNPTAFYLCASSIGDRISDGYTFGSGTRLTVV.

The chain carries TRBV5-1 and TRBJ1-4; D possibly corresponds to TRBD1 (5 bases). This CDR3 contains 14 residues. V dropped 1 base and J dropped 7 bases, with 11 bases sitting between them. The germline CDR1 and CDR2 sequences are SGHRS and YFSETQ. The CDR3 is CASSLSWQGEKLFF. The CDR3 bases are TGCGCCAGCAGCTTGTCTTGGCAGGGTGAAAAACTGTTTTTT. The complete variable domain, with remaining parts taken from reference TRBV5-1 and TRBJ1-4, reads KAGVTQTPRYLIKTRGQQVTLSCSPISGHRSVSWYQQTPGQGLQFLFEYFSETQRNKGNFPGRFSGRQFSNSRSEMNVSTLELGDSALYLCASSLSWQGEKLFFGSGTQLSVL.

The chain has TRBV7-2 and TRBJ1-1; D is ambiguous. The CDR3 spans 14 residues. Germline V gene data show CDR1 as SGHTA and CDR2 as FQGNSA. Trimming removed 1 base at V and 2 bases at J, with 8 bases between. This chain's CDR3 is CASSLEPVNTEAFF. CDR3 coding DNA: TGTGCCAGCAGCTTAGAGCCCGTTAACACTGAAGCTTTCTTT.

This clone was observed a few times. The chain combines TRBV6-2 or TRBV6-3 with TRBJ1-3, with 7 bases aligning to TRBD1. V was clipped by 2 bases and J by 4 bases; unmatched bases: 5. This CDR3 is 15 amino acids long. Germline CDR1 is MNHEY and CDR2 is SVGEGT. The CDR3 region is CASSYPTGSGNTIYF. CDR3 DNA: TGTGCCAGCAGTTACCCGACAGGGTCCGGAAACACCATATATTTT.